The T cell receptor beta chain described here comes from a study of early T cells in non-severe SARS-CoV-2 infection. The overall study: Sequenced material consisted of bulk RNA (from unsorted whole blood), and chains were unpaired.

The CDR3 consists of 13 residues. The junction had 1 base not matched to a gene; V was cut back by 2 bases and J by 7 bases. CDR1 and CDR2 (germline): MNHEY, SVGEGT. From the 5' RACE reads, TCRdb called clonotypes with MiXCR, one entry per CDR3 protein. This table has 70,000 or so distinct CDR3 sequences, over 9% appearing once. This receptor was identified in an adult who was a healthcare worker with PCR-confirmed SARS-CoV-2 infection or an uninfected control (not recorded which). The gene calls are TRBV6-2 or TRBV6-3 and TRBJ2-2; 7 bases are a match to TRBD2. The specimen comprised whole blood, sampled at baseline. DNA of the CDR3: TGTGCCAGCAGTTACCAGCGGGGCGGGGAGCTGTTTTTT. Encoded protein: CASSYQRGGELFF.